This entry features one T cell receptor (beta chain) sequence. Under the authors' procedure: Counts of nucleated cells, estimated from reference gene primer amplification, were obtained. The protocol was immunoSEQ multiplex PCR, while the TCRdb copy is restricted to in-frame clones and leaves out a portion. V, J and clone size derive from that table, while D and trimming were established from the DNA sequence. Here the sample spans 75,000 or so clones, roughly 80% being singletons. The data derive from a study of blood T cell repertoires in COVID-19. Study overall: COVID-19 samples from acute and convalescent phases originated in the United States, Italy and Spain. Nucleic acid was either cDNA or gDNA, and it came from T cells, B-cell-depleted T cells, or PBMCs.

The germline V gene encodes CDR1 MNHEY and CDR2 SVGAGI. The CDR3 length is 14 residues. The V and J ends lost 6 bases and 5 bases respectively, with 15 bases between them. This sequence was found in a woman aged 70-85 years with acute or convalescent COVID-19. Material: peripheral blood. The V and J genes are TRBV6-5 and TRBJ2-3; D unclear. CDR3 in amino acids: CASSQITLGDTQYF. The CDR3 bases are TGTGCCAGCAGCCAAATAACGCTAGGAGATACGCAGTATTTT.